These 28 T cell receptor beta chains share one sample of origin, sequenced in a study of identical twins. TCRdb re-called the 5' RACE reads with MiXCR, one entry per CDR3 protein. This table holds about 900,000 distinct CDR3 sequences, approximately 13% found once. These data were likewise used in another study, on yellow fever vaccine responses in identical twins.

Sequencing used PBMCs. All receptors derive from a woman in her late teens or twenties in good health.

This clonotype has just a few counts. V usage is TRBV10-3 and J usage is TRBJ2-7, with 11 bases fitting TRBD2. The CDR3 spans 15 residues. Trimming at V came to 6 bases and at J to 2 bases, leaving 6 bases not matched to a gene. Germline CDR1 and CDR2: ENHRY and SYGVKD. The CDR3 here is CAISPTSGVTYEQYF. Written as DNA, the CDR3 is TGTGCCATCAGCCCGACTAGCGGGGTAACCTACGAGCAGTACTTC.

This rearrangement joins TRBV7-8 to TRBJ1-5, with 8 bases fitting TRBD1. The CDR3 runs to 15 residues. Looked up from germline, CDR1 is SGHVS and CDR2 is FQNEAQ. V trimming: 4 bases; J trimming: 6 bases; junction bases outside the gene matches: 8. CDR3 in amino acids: CASSSSGGWGQPQHF. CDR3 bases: TGTGCCAGCAGCTCTTCAGGGGGCTGGGGTCAGCCCCAGCATTTT.

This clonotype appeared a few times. Written as DNA, the CDR3 is TGTGCCAGCACCAGGACAGGGAACACCGGGGAGCTGTTTTTT. This sequence encodes CASTRTGNTGELFF. This sequence joins TRBV7-9 and TRBJ2-2; the match to TRBD1 covers 7 bases. Germline CDR1 SEHNR, CDR2 FQNEAQ (reference sequence). CDR3 size: 14 residues. V was pared by 7 bases and J by 1 base, with 3 bases of the junction left unmatched.

CDR3 sequence: CASSPRTEIQETQYF. DNA for the CDR3: TGTGCCAGCTCACCACGAACAGAAATCCAAGAGACCCAGTACTTC. The rearrangement uses TRBV18 and TRBJ2-5; D gene ambiguous. Germline V gene lookup returns CDR1 KGHSH and CDR2 LQKENI. CDR3 length: 15 amino acids. V dropped 1 base and J dropped 1 base, with 10 bases sitting between them.

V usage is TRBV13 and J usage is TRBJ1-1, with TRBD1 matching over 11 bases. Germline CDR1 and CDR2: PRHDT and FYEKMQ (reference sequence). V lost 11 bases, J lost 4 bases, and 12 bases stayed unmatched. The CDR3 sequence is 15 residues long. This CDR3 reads CAGTGQGAIGTEAFF. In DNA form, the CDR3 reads TGTGCCGGCACAGGACAGGGGGCAATCGGCACTGAAGCTTTCTTT.

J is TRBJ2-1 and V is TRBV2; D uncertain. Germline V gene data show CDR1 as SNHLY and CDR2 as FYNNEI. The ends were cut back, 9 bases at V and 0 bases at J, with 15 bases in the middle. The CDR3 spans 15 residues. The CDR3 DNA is TGTGCCAGTGCTTCGCGCGGTATCTCCTACAATGAGCAGTTCTTC. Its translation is CASASRGISYNEQFF.

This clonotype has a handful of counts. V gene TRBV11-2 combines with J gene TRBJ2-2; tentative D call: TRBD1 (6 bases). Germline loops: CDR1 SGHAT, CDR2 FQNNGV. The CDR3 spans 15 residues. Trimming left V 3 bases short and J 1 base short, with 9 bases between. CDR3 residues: CASSLQGQNTGELFF. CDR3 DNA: TGTGCCAGCAGCTTGCAGGGACAGAACACCGGGGAGCTGTTTTTT.

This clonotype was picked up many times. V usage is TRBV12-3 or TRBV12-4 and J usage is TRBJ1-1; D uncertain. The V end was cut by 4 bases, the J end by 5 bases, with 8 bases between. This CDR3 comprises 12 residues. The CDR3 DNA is TGTGCCAGCAGTTATTCGAGGACTGAAGCTTTCTTT. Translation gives CASSYSRTEAFF.

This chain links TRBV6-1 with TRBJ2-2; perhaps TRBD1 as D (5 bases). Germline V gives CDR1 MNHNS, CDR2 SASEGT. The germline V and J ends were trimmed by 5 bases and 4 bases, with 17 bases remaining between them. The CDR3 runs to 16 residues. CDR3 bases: TGTGCCAGCAGTCCCCACCCAGGGCCCCGCACCGGGGAGCTGTTTTTT. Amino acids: CASSPHPGPRTGELFF.

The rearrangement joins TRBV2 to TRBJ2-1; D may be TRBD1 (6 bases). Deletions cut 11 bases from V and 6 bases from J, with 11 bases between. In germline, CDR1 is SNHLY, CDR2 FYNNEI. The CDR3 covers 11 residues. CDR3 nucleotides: TGTGCCTCCCAGGGGACCAATGAGCAGTTCTTC. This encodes CASQGTNEQFF.

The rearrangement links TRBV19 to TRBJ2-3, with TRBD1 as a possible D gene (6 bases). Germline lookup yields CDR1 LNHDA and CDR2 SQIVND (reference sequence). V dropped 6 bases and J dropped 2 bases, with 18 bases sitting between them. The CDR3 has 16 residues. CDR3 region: CASRQGRGGSTDTQYF. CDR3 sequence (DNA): TGTGCCAGTAGGCAGGGGAGAGGGGGTTCCACAGATACGCAGTATTTT.

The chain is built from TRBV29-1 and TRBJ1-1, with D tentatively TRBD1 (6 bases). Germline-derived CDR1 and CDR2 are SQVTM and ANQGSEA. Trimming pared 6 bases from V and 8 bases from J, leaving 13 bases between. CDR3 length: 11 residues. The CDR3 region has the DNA TGCAGCGTCCCGGCCGGGGGCGAAGCTTTCTTT. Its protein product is CSVPAGGEAFF.

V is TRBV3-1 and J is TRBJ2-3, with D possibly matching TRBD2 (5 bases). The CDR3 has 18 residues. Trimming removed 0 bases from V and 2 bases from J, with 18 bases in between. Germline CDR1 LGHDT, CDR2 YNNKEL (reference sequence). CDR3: CASSQEIGRTGPTDTQYF. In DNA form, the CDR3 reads TGTGCCAGCAGCCAAGAGATCGGGCGGACTGGCCCCACAGATACGCAGTATTTT.

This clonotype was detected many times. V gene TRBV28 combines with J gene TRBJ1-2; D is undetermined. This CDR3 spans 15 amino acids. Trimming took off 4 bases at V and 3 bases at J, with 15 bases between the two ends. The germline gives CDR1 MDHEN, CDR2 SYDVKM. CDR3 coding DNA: TGTGCCAGCAGTTCATTCGCCGCGGGTGACTATGGCTACACCTTC. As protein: CASSSFAAGDYGYTF.

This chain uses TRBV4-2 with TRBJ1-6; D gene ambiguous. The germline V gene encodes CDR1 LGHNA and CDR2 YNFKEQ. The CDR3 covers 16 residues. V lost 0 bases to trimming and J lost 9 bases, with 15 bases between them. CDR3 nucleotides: TGTGCCAGCAGCCAAGAGTCCACCCCGTTTTCTTCACCCCTCCACTTT. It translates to CASSQESTPFSSPLHF.

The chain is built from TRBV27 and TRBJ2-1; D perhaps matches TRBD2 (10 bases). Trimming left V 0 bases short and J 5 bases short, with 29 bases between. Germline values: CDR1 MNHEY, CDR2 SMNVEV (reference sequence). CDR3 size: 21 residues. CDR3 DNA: TGTGCCAGCAGTTTATCTCGGACAGGGGCTAGCGGGAGAATCGGGGACAATGAGCAGTTCTTC. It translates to CASSLSRTGASGRIGDNEQFF.

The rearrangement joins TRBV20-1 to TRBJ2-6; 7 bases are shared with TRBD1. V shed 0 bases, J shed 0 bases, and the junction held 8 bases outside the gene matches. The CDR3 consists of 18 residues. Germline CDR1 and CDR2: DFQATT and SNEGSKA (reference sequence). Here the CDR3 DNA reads TGCAGTGCTAGAGATCTCGCAGGGGGTAGCTCTGGGGCCAACGTCCTGACTTTC. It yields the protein CSARDLAGGSSGANVLTF.

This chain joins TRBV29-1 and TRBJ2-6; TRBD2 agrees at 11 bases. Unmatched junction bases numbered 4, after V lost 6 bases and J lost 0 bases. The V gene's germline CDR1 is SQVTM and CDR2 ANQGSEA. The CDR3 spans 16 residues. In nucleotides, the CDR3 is TGCAGCGTCAGACTAGCGGGAAGCTCTGGGGCCAACGTCCTGACTTTC. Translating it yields CSVRLAGSSGANVLTF.

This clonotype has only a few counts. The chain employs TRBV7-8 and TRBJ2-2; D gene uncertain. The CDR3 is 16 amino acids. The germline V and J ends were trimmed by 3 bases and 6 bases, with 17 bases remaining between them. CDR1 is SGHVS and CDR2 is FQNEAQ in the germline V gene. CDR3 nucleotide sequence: TGTGCCAGCAGCTTGCGCCCGGATCCTTCCCCCGGGGAGCTGTTTTTT. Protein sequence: CASSLRPDPSPGELFF.

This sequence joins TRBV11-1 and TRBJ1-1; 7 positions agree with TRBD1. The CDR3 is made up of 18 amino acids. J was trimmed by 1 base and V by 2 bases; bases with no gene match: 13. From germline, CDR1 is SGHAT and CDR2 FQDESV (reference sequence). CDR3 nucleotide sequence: TGTGCCAGCAGCTTACCTGACTATGGACAGGACGAGAACACTGAAGCTTTCTTT. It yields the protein CASSLPDYGQDENTEAFF.

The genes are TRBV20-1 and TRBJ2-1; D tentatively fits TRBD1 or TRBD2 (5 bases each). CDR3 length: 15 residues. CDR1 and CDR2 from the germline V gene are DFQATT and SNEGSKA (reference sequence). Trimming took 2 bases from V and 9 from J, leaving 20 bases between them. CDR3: CSARPGTSSASEQFF. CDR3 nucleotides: TGCAGTGCTAGACCGGGGACGAGCTCAGCAAGTGAGCAGTTCTTC.

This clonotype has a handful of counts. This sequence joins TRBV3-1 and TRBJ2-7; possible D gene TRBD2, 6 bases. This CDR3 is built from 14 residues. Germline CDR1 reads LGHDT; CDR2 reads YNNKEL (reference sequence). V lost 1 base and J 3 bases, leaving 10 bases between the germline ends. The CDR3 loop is CASSQGRGDYEQYF. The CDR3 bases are TGTGCCAGCAGCCAAGGTCGCGGGGACTACGAGCAGTACTTC.

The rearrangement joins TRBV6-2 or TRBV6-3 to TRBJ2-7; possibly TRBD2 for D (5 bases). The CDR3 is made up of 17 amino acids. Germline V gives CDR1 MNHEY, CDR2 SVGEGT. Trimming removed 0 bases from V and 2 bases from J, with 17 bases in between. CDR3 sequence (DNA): TGTGCCAGCAGTTACTCGATGAGGGATAGGGATACCTACGAGCAGTACGTC. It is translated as CASSYSMRDRDTYEQYV.

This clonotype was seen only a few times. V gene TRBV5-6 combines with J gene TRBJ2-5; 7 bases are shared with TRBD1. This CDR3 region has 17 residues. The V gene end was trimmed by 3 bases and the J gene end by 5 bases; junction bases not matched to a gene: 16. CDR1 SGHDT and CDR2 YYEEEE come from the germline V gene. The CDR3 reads CASSSSRTGPDRETQYF. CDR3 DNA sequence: TGTGCCAGCAGCTCCAGCCGGACGGGACCGGACAGGGAGACCCAGTACTTC.

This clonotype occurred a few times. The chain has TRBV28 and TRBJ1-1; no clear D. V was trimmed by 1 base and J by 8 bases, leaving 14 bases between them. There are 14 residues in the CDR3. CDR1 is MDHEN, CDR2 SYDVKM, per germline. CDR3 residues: CASSLLEGYREAFF. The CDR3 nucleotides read TGTGCCAGCAGTTTATTGGAGGGCTATAGGGAAGCTTTCTTT.

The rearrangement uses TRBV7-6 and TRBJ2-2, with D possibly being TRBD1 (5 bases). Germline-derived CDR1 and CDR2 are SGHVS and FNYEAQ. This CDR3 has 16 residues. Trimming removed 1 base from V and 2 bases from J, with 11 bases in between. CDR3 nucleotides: TGTGCCAGCAGCTTAGGTAGCAGGGTCAACACCGGGGAGCTGTTTTTT. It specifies CASSLGSRVNTGELFF.

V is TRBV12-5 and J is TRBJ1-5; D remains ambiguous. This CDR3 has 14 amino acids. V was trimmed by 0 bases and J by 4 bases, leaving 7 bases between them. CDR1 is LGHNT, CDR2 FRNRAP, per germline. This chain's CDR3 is CASGLVPLNQPQHF. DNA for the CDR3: TGTGCTAGTGGTTTGGTCCCCTTAAATCAGCCCCAGCATTTT. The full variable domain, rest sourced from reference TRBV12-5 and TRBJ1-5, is DARVTQTPRHKVTEMGQEVTMRCQPILGHNTVFWYRQTMMQGLELLAYFRNRAPLDDSGMPKDRFSAEMPDATLATLKIQPSEPRDSAVYFCASGLVPLNQPQHFGDGTRLSIL.

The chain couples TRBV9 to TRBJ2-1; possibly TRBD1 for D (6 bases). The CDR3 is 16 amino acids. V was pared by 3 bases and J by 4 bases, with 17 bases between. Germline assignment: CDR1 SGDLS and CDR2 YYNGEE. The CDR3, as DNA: TGTGCCAGCAGCGGGCAGGGGAGCGGATATTACAATGAGCAGTTCTTC. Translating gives CASSGQGSGYYNEQFF.